The subject of this entry is one T cell receptor beta chain. The data belong to a study of blood T cell repertoires in COVID-19. The CDR3 extends over 14 amino acids. The germline gives CDR1 SGHRS, CDR2 YFSETQ. After removal of 5 bases from V and 3 bases from J, the junction contained 7 bases not matched to a gene. Libraries were prepared by immunoSEQ multiplex PCR; TCRdb keeps only in-frame clonotypes and omits some of them. Of tens of thousands of clones listed, roughly 87% are singletons. The sequence came from a man aged 80 or over with acute or convalescent COVID-19. Sequences were obtained from peripheral blood. The gene calls are TRBV5-1 and TRBJ2-5, with 7 positions matching TRBD1. The CDR3 DNA reads as TGCGCCAGCAGTCTACCGGGACAGAAAGAGACCCAGTACTTC. Its translation is CASSLPGQKETQYF. Using reference TRBV5-1 and TRBJ2-5 for the parts outside the CDR3, the full variable domain is KAGVTQTPRYLIKTRGQQVTLSCSPISGHRSVSWYQQTPGQGLQFLFEYFSETQRNKGNFPGRFSGRQFSNSRSEMNVSTLELGDSALYLCASSLPGQKETQYFGPGTRLLVL.